Listed below are T cell receptor beta chains from one sample, sequenced in a study of T cell repertoires in cytomegalovirus infection. For these TCRs, the target antigens are not known. TCRdb analysed the reads with MiXCR anew, one entry per CDR3 protein. Found here are some 20,000 distinct CDR3 sequences, 42% of them singletons; the top ten hold 85% to 95%. The sequencing used CD8+ T cells from cultured PBMCs, collected from culture after CMV antigen stimulation. These receptors came from a human donor in good health (CMV status not recorded). Some clones in this sample may be carry-over from other donors' samples. CDR3s include the opening cysteine and the closing phenylalanine or tryptophan. The D gene is left open where the match is weak. The listing skips clone size in some rows; elsewhere it reads once, few, many or a size class.

V gene	J gene	clone size	D gene	CDR3 protein	CDR3 DNA
TRBV20-1	TRBJ2-3	once	TRBD1	CSAMGQGGTDTQYF	TGCAGTGCCATGGGACAGGGCGGCACAGATACGCAGTATTTT
TRBV7-9	TRBJ2-7	.	.	CASSPGGVYEQYF	TGTGCCAGCAGTCCCGGCGGGGTTTACGAGCAGTACTTC
TRBV12-3/TRBV12-4	TRBJ1-2	many	.	CASSLKTVYGYTF	TGTGCCAGCAGTTTAAAGACAGTCTATGGCTACACCTTC
TRBV7-8	TRBJ2-7	.	.	CASSLCKGVDRWRELCEQYF	TGTGCCAGCAGCTTATGTAAAGGGGTGGATCGGTGGCGGGAACTTTGCGAGCAGTACTTC
TRBV6-2/TRBV6-3	TRBJ1-4	few	.	CASSSQRATNEKLFF	TGTGCCAGCAGTTCCCAACGGGCAACTAATGAAAAACTGTTTTTT
TRBV7-6	TRBJ2-3	.	.	CASSLAAGAGDTQYF	TGTGCCAGCAGCTTAGCGGCAGGGGCCGGGGATACGCAGTATTTT
TRBV9	TRBJ2-7	.	TRBD1	CASSPGQGPGEQYF	TGTGCCAGCAGCCCTGGACAGGGGCCCGGCGAGCAGTACTTC
TRBV7-9	TRBJ2-7	few	.	CASSLETGSHEQYF	TGTGCCAGCAGCTTAGAGACAGGTTCTCACGAGCAGTACTTC
TRBV2	TRBJ2-7	once	TRBD2	CASSDGTAAGGVYEQYF	TGTGCCAGCAGTGACGGGACTGCGGCGGGGGGAGTCTACGAGCAGTACTTC
TRBV6-2/TRBV6-3	TRBJ2-1	.	TRBD2	CASRLAEVGFNNEQFF	TGTGCCAGCAGGCTAGCGGAAGTCGGATTTAACAATGAGCAGTTCTTC
TRBV6-2/TRBV6-3	TRBJ2-1	once	.	CASSLQGSPGAYNEQFF	TGTGCCAGCAGTCTACAGGGTAGCCCAGGGGCCTACAATGAGCAGTTCTTC
TRBV12-3/TRBV12-4	TRBJ1-1	few	.	CASSLSFSLNTEAFF	TGTGCCAGCAGTTTAAGTTTCTCCTTAAACACTGAAGCTTTCTTT
TRBV18	TRBJ1-5	.	.	CASQPTGSEQPQHF	TGTGCCAGCCAACCTACAGGATCCGAGCAGCCCCAGCATTTT
TRBV11-2	TRBJ2-1	.	.	CASSPTGESYNEQFF	TGTGCCAGCAGCCCTACGGGGGAATCCTACAATGAGCAGTTCTTC
TRBV11-3	TRBJ2-3	few	TRBD2	CASSLGGNRGSSTDTQYF	TGTGCCAGCAGCTTAGGGGGTAATCGCGGGAGCAGCACAGATACGCAGTATTTT
TRBV13	TRBJ2-2	.	TRBD2	CASSVSGGNTGELFF	TGTGCCAGCAGCGTAAGCGGGGGAAACACCGGGGAGCTGTTTTTT
TRBV28	TRBJ2-6	.	.	CASSLFGEVTGANVLTF	TGTGCCAGCAGTTTGTTCGGGGAAGTGACTGGGGCCAACGTCCTGACTTTC
TRBV27	TRBJ2-5	few	TRBD2	CASSFDRGGRLETQYF	TGTGCCAGCAGTTTCGATCGCGGGGGACGACTGGAGACCCAGTACTTC
TRBV4-1	TRBJ2-3	few	.	CASSQDSDTQYF	TGCGCCAGCAGCCAAGATTCAGATACGCAGTATTTT
TRBV28	TRBJ2-3	many	.	CAIETGGTDTQYF	TGTGCCATTGAGACAGGAGGCACAGATACGCAGTATTTT
TRBV9	TRBJ1-6	.	TRBD1	CASSVGTGRDSPLHF	TGTGCCAGCAGCGTAGGGACAGGGAGAGATTCACCCCTCCACTTT
TRBV12-3/TRBV12-4	TRBJ2-1	.	TRBD2	CASSFLTSGGAGEQFF	TGTGCCAGCAGCTTCCTGACTAGCGGGGGGGCGGGTGAGCAGTTCTTC
TRBV4-1	TRBJ1-1	once	.	CASSQDPGRAEAFF	TGCGCCAGCAGCCAAGACCCTGGGAGGGCTGAAGCTTTCTTT
TRBV20-1	TRBJ2-5	.	TRBD1	CSAPAGQGQETQYF	TGCAGTGCTCCTGCGGGACAGGGGCAGGAGACCCAGTACTTC
TRBV5-1	TRBJ2-7	few	.	CASSLIGTPSDEQYF	TGCGCCAGCAGCTTGATAGGGACCCCCTCCGACGAGCAGTACTTC
TRBV11-3	TRBJ1-1	.	TRBD1	CASSSPGQGAGGKGAFF	TGTGCCAGCAGCTCGCCGGGACAGGGGGCGGGGGGGAAGGGAGCTTTCTTT
TRBV27	TRBJ2-1	.	.	CASSNTGFRYNEQFF	TGTGCCAGCAGTAATACAGGGTTTCGGTACAATGAGCAGTTCTTC
TRBV7-3	TRBJ2-1	.	.	CASSLAGTVVDEQFF	TGTGCCAGCAGCTTAGCCGGGACGGTGGTAGATGAGCAGTTCTTC
TRBV12-3/TRBV12-4	TRBJ2-7	.	.	CASSIPDRDYEQYF	TGTGCCAGCAGTATACCGGACAGAGACTACGAGCAGTACTTC
TRBV11-3	TRBJ2-5	.	.	CASSQGALNHEAQYF	TGTGCCAGCAGCCAAGGTGCCCTCAATCACGAGGCCCAGTACTTC
TRBV27	TRBJ1-2	.	TRBD1	CASRAGQGSGYTF	TGTGCCAGCAGGGCGGGACAGGGCTCTGGCTACACCTTC
TRBV4-1	TRBJ2-7	.	.	CASSQEYGVGGHEQYF	TGCGCCAGCAGCCAAGAATATGGGGTTGGGGGCCACGAGCAGTACTTC
TRBV27	TRBJ1-1	many	.	CASSNSILNTEAFF	TGTGCCAGCAGTAACAGTATCTTGAACACTGAAGCTTTCTTT
TRBV3-1	TRBJ1-4	many	.	CASSPRTTNEKLFF	TGTGCCAGCAGCCCCCGGACAACTAATGAAAAACTGTTTTTT
TRBV4-1	TRBJ2-3	.	TRBD2	CASSQDHEASGITQYF	TGCGCCAGCAGCCAAGATCATGAGGCTAGCGGGATTACGCAGTATTTT
TRBV7-9	TRBJ2-3	.	.	CASSPPSAGLSTDTQYF	TGTGCCAGCAGCCCTCCGAGCGCGGGCTTGAGCACAGATACGCAGTATTTT
TRBV19	TRBJ2-2	few	TRBD1	CASKAPTGSTGELFF	TGTGCCAGTAAGGCGCCGACAGGGAGCACCGGGGAGCTGTTTTTT